This T cell receptor beta chain was recovered during a study of OX40 agonist ivuxolimab in advanced cancers. The ends were cut back, 5 bases at V and 7 bases at J, with 9 bases in the middle. CDR1 and CDR2 from the germline V gene are SGHRS and YFSETQ. The CDR3 has 11 residues. Sequenced by immunoSEQ multiplex PCR; TCRdb stores in-frame clones only, minus some. The sample consists of tens of thousands of clones, roughly 85% of them appearing once. The TCR comes from an adult with an advanced solid tumor such as melanoma, head and neck, liver or kidney cancer. Specimen: CD4+ or CD8+ T cells sorted from blood, collected in a trial of the OX40 agonist ivuxolimab. The chain carries TRBV5-1 and TRBJ1-1; D not resolved. CDR3 region: CASSSDGEAFF. The CDR3 region has the DNA TGCGCCAGCAGTTCCGACGGTGAAGCTTTCTTT.